These 23 T cell receptor beta chains were sequenced from one sample in a study of shared clonotypes between healthy human individuals (dated by TCRdb to the early 2020s). The library was prepared using the immunoSEQ multiplex PCR assay. Drawn from immuneACCESS, this table holds only the in-frame rearrangements with V and J called that TCRdb kept. Clones are partly lost; checked studies trace under half to an unresolved V gene and leave the rest unexplained. The sample table contains hundreds of thousands of clones; only one count was recorded for about 74% of them. The top ten clonotypes cover over 1.5% of the sample. The sample comprised memory CD4+ T cells sorted from blood. What the cell subset or site label conveys for this sample: CD45RA-negative fraction. These TCRs come from a woman younger than 45 in good health.

The CDR3 is CASRRRTFRLDNEQFF. For the CDR3, the DNA is TGTGCCAGCAGACGCAGGACCTTCAGGTTGGACAATGAGCAGTTCTTC. This sequence joins TRBV28 and TRBJ2-1; D gene ambiguous. Trimming removed 6 bases from V and 5 bases from J, with 20 bases in between. The CDR3 spans 16 residues. The germline gives CDR1 MDHEN, CDR2 SYDVKM.

The chain has TRBV14 and TRBJ2-1; 10 nucleotides align to TRBD2. The germline gives CDR1 SGHDN, CDR2 FVKESK. CDR3 length: 14 residues. The V and J ends lost 4 bases and 15 bases, in that order; junction bases with no gene match: 12. In nucleotides, the CDR3 is TGTGCCAGCAGCCCTACTCCTAGCGGGAGTTTACGGTTCTTC. This sequence encodes CASSPTPSGSLRFF.

The chain employs TRBV7-3 and TRBJ2-7; the D gene could be TRBD1 or TRBD2 (5 bases each). The CDR3 sequence is 15 residues long. The V end lost 1 base, the J end lost 0 bases, and 10 bases lay between the germline ends. Looked up from germline, CDR1 is SGHTA and CDR2 is FQGTGA. The CDR3 protein is CASSLRKGSSYEQYF. CDR3 nucleotides: TGTGCCAGCAGCTTAAGGAAGGGGAGCTCCTACGAGCAGTACTTC.

The table lists this clone with a count of one. Being one base from a much bigger clone, this may be a read error. The gene calls are TRBV5-1 and TRBJ2-2, with D perhaps TRBD1 (6 bases). Per germline, CDR1 SGHRS and CDR2 YFSETQ. V lost 0 bases and J lost 2, with 8 bases in between. The CDR3 loop spans 15 amino acids. CDR3 in amino acids: CASSLADRNTGELFF. In nucleotides, the CDR3 is TGCGCCAGCAGCTTGGCGGACAGAAACACCGGGGAGCTGTTTTTT.

The chain is built from TRBV28 and TRBJ2-1; perhaps D is TRBD1 or TRBD2 (8 bases each). Trimming stripped 4 bases from V and 7 bases from J, with 26 bases between. The germline V gene encodes CDR1 MDHEN and CDR2 SYDVKM. CDR3 length equals 18 residues. CDR3 sequence (DNA): TGTGCCAGCAGTTCCCCAGGGGGCGGGAGGTCATTTGGGAATGAGCAGTTCTTC. Encoded protein: CASSSPGGGRSFGNEQFF. Filled out from reference TRBV28 and TRBJ2-1, the complete variable domain reads DVKVTQSSRYLVKRTGEKVFLECVQDMDHENMFWYRQDPGLGLRLIYFSYDVKMKEKGDIPEGYSVSREKKERFSLILESASTNQTSMYLCASSSPGGGRSFGNEQFFGPGTRLTVL.

The chain carries TRBV6-5 and TRBJ2-7; tentatively, D is TRBD1 or TRBD2 (5 bases each). This CDR3 spans 13 amino acids. Germline V gene lookup returns CDR1 MNHEY and CDR2 SVGAGI. Trimming shortened V by 6 bases and J by 6 bases, and 15 bases separated the two germline ends. CDR3 DNA: TGTGCCAGCAGCCGCGCCGGGACCGTCGAGCAGTACTTC. As protein: CASSRAGTVEQYF.

This sequence joins TRBV4-1 and TRBJ2-1; 9 bases line up with TRBD2. CDR1 is MGHRA, CDR2 YSYEKL, per germline. The CDR3 covers 14 residues. The J segment lost 6 bases and the V segment lost 6 bases, leaving 6 bases of the junction unmatched. The CDR3 loop is CASRGLAGINEQFF. The CDR3 nucleotides are TGCGCCAGCAGAGGGCTAGCGGGAATCAATGAGCAGTTCTTC.

The chain is built from TRBV6-1 and TRBJ1-5, with D possibly matching TRBD1 (5 bases). CDR3 length: 13 amino acids. Trimming removed 7 bases from V and 9 bases from J, with 16 bases in between. Germline V gene lookup returns CDR1 MNHNS and CDR2 SASEGT. The CDR3 protein is CASTRERGGPQHF. The CDR3 DNA is TGTGCCAGCACCCGGGAGCGCGGGGGGCCCCAGCATTTT.

The J gene is TRBJ2-3, the V gene TRBV14; the D gene is possibly TRBD2 (6 bases). CDR3 size: 14 residues. CDR1 and CDR2 from the germline V gene are SGHDN and FVKESK. The V gene lost 5 bases and the J gene lost 6 bases, with 15 bases spanning the gap. This CDR3 reads CASSRLGGRDTQYF. The CDR3 DNA is TGTGCCAGCAGCAGACTAGGCGGTCGGGATACGCAGTATTTT.

For this clone: This sample also contains other DNA sequences that code for the same CDR3. The chain employs TRBV19 and TRBJ2-3; 8 bases align to TRBD2. This CDR3 has 14 residues. CDR1 and CDR2 from the germline V gene are LNHDA and SQIVND (reference sequence). Trimming removed 6 bases from V and 0 bases from J; junction bases left unmatched: 2. CDR3 sequence reads: CASRASGSTDTQYF. The CDR3 DNA sequence: TGTGCCAGTAGAGCTAGCGGGAGCACAGATACGCAGTATTTT.

This chain uses TRBV5-1 with TRBJ2-1; TRBD2 matches at 8 bases. This CDR3 has 16 residues. V shed 1 base and J 6 bases; nucleotides not matched to a gene: 9. Germline CDR1 is SGHRS and CDR2 is YFSETQ. The CDR3 nucleotides read TGCGCCAGCAGCTTGAACCCGGGACTAGGTATCAATGAGCAGTTCTTC. Amino acids: CASSLNPGLGINEQFF.

The chain links TRBV11-2 to TRBJ2-1; D is tentatively TRBD1 or TRBD2 (5 bases each). The germline V gene has CDR1 SGHAT and CDR2 FQNNGV. The CDR3 extends over 14 amino acids. V was cut by 5 bases and J by 5 bases, with 13 bases left in between. CDR3 in DNA: TGTGCCAGCAGCCTAGGGACCGCGAACAATGAGCAGTTCTTC. Translation gives CASSLGTANNEQFF.

The chain employs TRBV27 and TRBJ2-1, with D hard to call. The germline V gene has CDR1 MNHEY and CDR2 SMNVEV (reference sequence). The CDR3 totals 16 residues. Trimming left V 2 bases short and J 0 bases short, with 11 bases between. CDR3 residues: CASSLGQARSYNEQFF. DNA of the CDR3: TGTGCCAGCAGTTTAGGGCAGGCCCGCTCCTACAATGAGCAGTTCTTC.

The chain couples TRBV18 to TRBJ1-1, with D unresolved. The germline V and J ends were trimmed by 1 base and 1 base, with 7 bases remaining between them. CDR1 and CDR2 from the germline V gene are KGHSH and LQKENI. The CDR3 runs 14 residues. The chain's CDR3 is CASSPQTANTEAFF. DNA for the CDR3: TGTGCCAGCTCACCACAGACCGCGAACACTGAAGCTTTCTTT.

The sample holds one count of this clone. This sample also contains other DNA sequences that code for the same CDR3. This chain uses TRBV27 with TRBJ2-7; 11 bases map to TRBD2. CDR1 MNHEY and CDR2 SMNVEV come from the germline V gene (reference sequence). CDR3 length: 15 amino acids. V dropped 4 bases and J dropped 4; count of bases not matched to a gene: 6. CDR3 nucleotides: TGTGCCAGCAGTTCTCTAGCGGGAGGCGGGTACGAGCAGTACTTC. It codes for CASSSLAGGGYEQYF.

This chain joins TRBV11-3 and TRBJ1-1; no clear D gene. Germline CDR1 SGHNT, CDR2 YENEEA. CDR3 length equals 15 residues. The V gene lost 1 base and the J gene lost 1 base, with 10 bases spanning the gap. The CDR3 sequence is CASSLAANPNTEAFF. As DNA, the CDR3 is TGTGCCAGCAGCTTAGCCGCCAATCCGAACACTGAAGCTTTCTTT.

The chain employs TRBV2 and TRBJ1-4, with a tentative D call TRBD1 (5 bases). The ends were cut back, 6 bases at V and 5 bases at J, with 16 bases in the middle. The CDR3 has 15 residues. Germline V gives CDR1 SNHLY, CDR2 FYNNEI. The CDR3, as DNA: TGTGCCAGCAGGGATGTCAGGGCCACCAATGAAAAACTGTTTTTT. Protein product: CASRDVRATNEKLFF.

The chain links TRBV5-1 to TRBJ1-4, with D possibly being TRBD1 (6 bases). Germline lookup yields CDR1 SGHRS and CDR2 YFSETQ. The CDR3 extends over 15 amino acids. Trimming took 2 bases from V and 4 from J, leaving 12 bases between them. CDR3 in amino acids: CASSLVQGSNEKLFF. Written as DNA, the CDR3 is TGCGCCAGCAGCTTAGTACAGGGCAGTAATGAAAAACTGTTTTTT.

The rearrangement links TRBV28 to TRBJ1-2; D may be TRBD1 (5 bases). CDR3 length: 13 amino acids. CDR1 and CDR2 from the germline V gene are MDHEN and SYDVKM. Trimming took off 7 bases at V and 4 bases at J, with 13 bases between the two ends. CDR3 sequence reads: CASNFGDPYGYTF. The CDR3 nucleotides are TGTGCCAGCAACTTCGGGGACCCCTATGGCTACACCTTC.

The chain employs TRBV5-1 and TRBJ2-1; TRBD1 matches at 9 bases. Germline trimming cut 2 bases from V and 8 bases from J; bases unmatched to any gene: 8. The germline V gene has CDR1 SGHRS and CDR2 YFSETQ. The CDR3 length is 15 residues. CDR3 sequence (DNA): TGCGCCAGCAGCTTTGGGGACAGGGATTTCCATGAGCAGTTCTTC. This gives the protein CASSFGDRDFHEQFF.

V is TRBV11-3 and J is TRBJ1-2; D not resolved. The CDR3 consists of 12 residues. V was trimmed by 6 bases and J by 7 bases, leaving 12 bases between them. Germline V gene lookup returns CDR1 SGHNT and CDR2 YENEEA. CDR3 sequence reads: CASSAEASGYTF. CDR3 DNA: TGTGCCAGCAGTGCCGAGGCCTCTGGCTACACCTTC.

This clone was observed a single time. The sample holds other DNA sequences that translate to the same CDR3. The chain recombines TRBV19 with TRBJ2-7; 11 nucleotides line up with TRBD1. This CDR3 spans 15 amino acids. Germline V gene lookup returns CDR1 LNHDA and CDR2 SQIVND (reference sequence). Unmatched junction bases numbered 5, after V lost 5 bases and J lost 2 bases. This CDR3 reads CASSLPGQGAYEQYF. CDR3 coding DNA: TGTGCCAGTAGTCTTCCGGGACAGGGGGCCTACGAGCAGTACTTC.

The chain recombines TRBV11-2 with TRBJ1-1; TRBD1 might be the D (5 bases). The V and J ends lost 6 bases and 3 bases respectively, with 11 bases between them. This CDR3 region has 13 residues. Germline CDR1 SGHAT, CDR2 FQNNGV. CDR3 sequence (DNA): TGTGCCAGCAGTGACAGCTTATACACTGAAGCTTTCTTT. Protein product: CASSDSLYTEAFF. The full variable domain, rest sourced from reference TRBV11-2 and TRBJ1-1, is EAGVAQSPRYKIIEKRQSVAFWCNPISGHATLYWYQQILGQGPKLLIQFQNNGVVDDSQLPKDRFSAERLKGVDSTLKIQPAKLEDSAVYLCASSDSLYTEAFFGQGTRLTVV.